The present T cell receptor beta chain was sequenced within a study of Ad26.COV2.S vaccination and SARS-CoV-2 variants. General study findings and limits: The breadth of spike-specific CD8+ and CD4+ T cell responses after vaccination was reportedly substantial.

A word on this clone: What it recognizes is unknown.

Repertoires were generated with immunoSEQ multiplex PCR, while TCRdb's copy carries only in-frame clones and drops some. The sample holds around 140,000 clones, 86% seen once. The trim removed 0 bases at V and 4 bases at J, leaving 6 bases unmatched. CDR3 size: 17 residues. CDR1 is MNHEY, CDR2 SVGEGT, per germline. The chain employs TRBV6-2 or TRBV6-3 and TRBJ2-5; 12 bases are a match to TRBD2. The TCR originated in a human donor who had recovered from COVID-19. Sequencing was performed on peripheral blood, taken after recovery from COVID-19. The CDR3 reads CASSYSVTSGGRETQYF. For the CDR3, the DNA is TGTGCCAGCAGTTACTCGGTGACTAGCGGGGGTCGAGAGACCCAGTACTTC.